The T cell receptor beta chain under discussion was sequenced for a study of cytomegalovirus exposure and HLA in healthy donors. As regards this clone: The target antigen is unknown.

Findings and limits, study-wide: Across donors, presence/absence analyses took sequencing depth to be roughly uniform.

PCR amplification relied on 60 Vbeta primers (plus 13 Jbeta primers). Only in-frame clones appear in the TCRdb table, and some are missing; sequencing was by immunoSEQ multiplex PCR. Here the sample spans some 190,000 clones, 75% to 80% being singletons. What was sequenced was PBMCs. The source of this sequence is a female donor in good health and CMV-seronegative.

The CDR3 loop is CASRDSNNSPLHF. The CDR3 nucleotides read TGTGCCAGCAGGGACAGCAATAATTCACCCCTCCACTTT. The rearrangement links TRBV5-4 to TRBJ1-6, with D perhaps matching TRBD1 (6 bases). Germline V lookup: CDR1 SGHNT, CDR2 YYREEE (reference sequence). The CDR3 sequence is 13 residues long. Trimming left V 5 bases short and J 5 bases short, with 8 bases between.